The rows below give T cell receptor beta chains drawn from one sample of a study of blood T cells in healthy people across ages. A single record per CDR3 protein comes from TCRdb applying MiXCR to the 5' RACE reads. The sample lists 1.4 million or so distinct CDR3 sequences, approximately 39% occurring once. Material: blood. The receptors here all came from a woman aged 18-29 years in good health. Both conserved end residues are part of each CDR3. The D gene is left open where the match is weak. The size entry is marked missing in some rows and otherwise reads once, few, many or a size class.

size	V	J	D	DNA	CDR3
.	TRBV4-3	TRBJ2-1	.	TGCGCCAGCAGCCAAGATCGGCGGAGCTCCTACAATGAGCAGTTCTTC	CASSQDRRSSYNEQFF
.	TRBV7-2	TRBJ2-7	.	TGTGCCAGCAGCTTAGGCAAGAACTCCTACGAGCAGTACTTT	CASSLGKNSYEQYF
few	TRBV12-3/TRBV12-4	TRBJ2-1	TRBD1	TGTGCCAGCAGTCTCCGGACAGGGGATGGTGAGCAGTTCTTC	CASSLRTGDGEQFF
few	TRBV12-3/TRBV12-4	TRBJ1-2	TRBD1	TGTGCCAGCTCACAACGGGGACAGGGAGGCTATGGCTACACCTTC	CASSQRGQGGYGYTF
few	TRBV24-1	TRBJ2-5	.	TGTGCCACCAGTGAGGGTACAGGGCTGGGTGAGACCCAGTACTTC	CATSEGTGLGETQYF
.	TRBV6-2/TRBV6-3	TRBJ2-1	TRBD2	TGTGCCAGCAGTTACTCGATGCTAGCGGAGTACAATGAGCAGTTCTTC	CASSYSMLAEYNEQFF
.	TRBV4-2	TRBJ1-5	.	TGTGCCAGCAGCCAAGCAACGATCAATCAGCCCCAGCATTTT	CASSQATINQPQHF
.	TRBV12-3/TRBV12-4	TRBJ1-2	.	TGTGCCAGCAGAACCCCGGGGGGCTATGGCTACACCTTC	CASRTPGGYGYTF
.	TRBV12-3/TRBV12-4	TRBJ1-2	.	TGTGCCAGCAGTGTCCGGCAGGGCCCCTATGGCTACACCTTC	CASSVRQGPYGYTF
few	TRBV15	TRBJ1-1	.	TGTGCCACCAGCAGAGATGCGGGTCGGAACACTGAAGCTTTCTTT	CATSRDAGRNTEAFF
few	TRBV4-3	TRBJ2-1	TRBD2	TGCGCCAGCAGTCAAGAGTGGCGGGGGGGCTTGAATGAGCAGTTCTTC	CASSQEWRGGLNEQFF
.	TRBV29-1	TRBJ1-5	.	TGCAGCGTTGGGGAAATGGATCAGCCCCAGCATTTT	CSVGEMDQPQHF
.	TRBV20-1	TRBJ2-1	.	TGCAGTGCTAGGAAACCGAGGAGGGGAGATGAGCAGTTCTTC	CSARKPRRGDEQFF
.	TRBV5-1	TRBJ2-1	.	TGCGCCAGCAGACCCCCTTTAGCAAGGTCCTACAATGAGCAGTTCTTC	CASRPPLARSYNEQFF
.	TRBV28	TRBJ1-4	.	TGTGCCAGCAGGGACCAGGCCACAACTAATGAAGAACTGTTTTTT	CASRDQATTNEELFF
few	TRBV14	TRBJ1-1	.	TGTGCCAGCAGCCCCTACGCGGGGGTGATGAACACTGAAGCTTTCTTT	CASSPYAGVMNTEAFF
few	TRBV13	TRBJ2-7	TRBD1	TGTGCCAGCAGCTCGATGGGACAGGGTGGGTACGAGCAGTACTTC	CASSSMGQGGYEQYF
.	TRBV18	TRBJ2-5	TRBD2	TGTGCCAGCTCACCAATCGAGACTAGCGGCTACAATGAGCAGTACTTC	CASSPIETSGYNEQYF
few	TRBV20-1	TRBJ2-7	.	TGCAGTGCTAGAGACCTCCTCCAGGTATCCTACGAGCAGTACTTC	CSARDLLQVSYEQYF
few	TRBV29-1	TRBJ2-3	TRBD2	TGCAGCGTTGAACAACTAGCGGGAGGGCCCCGAGATACGCAGTATTTT	CSVEQLAGGPRDTQYF
.	TRBV5-1	TRBJ2-7	.	TGCGCCAGCAGCTTTGCCGACCGGATGCGGGAGCAGTACTTC	CASSFADRMREQYF
many	TRBV7-3	TRBJ2-5	.	TGTGCCAGCAGCGAGGGTGGACAGACTTCGCAGACCCAGTACTTC	CASSEGGQTSQTQYF
.	TRBV30	TRBJ1-2	.	TGTGCTGCCAATTGGGACTATGGCTACACCTTC	CAANWDYGYTF
.	TRBV11-2	TRBJ1-4	.	TGTGCCAGCAGCCCCGGTCGGGGCGAAACTAATGAAAAACTGTTTTTT	CASSPGRGETNEKLFF
.	TRBV6-1	TRBJ2-1	.	TGTGCCAGCAGTGAAGCGTTAGACGATGAGCAGTTCTTC	CASSEALDDEQFF
.	TRBV20-1	TRBJ2-7	.	TGCAGTGCTAGATTTACAGGAAGCTACGAGCAGTACTTC	CSARFTGSYEQYF
.	TRBV7-2	TRBJ2-7	.	TGTGCCAGCAGCTTAGCCTCCGATCGAGCCTACGAGCAGTACTTC	CASSLASDRAYEQYF
.	TRBV6-2/TRBV6-3	TRBJ1-5	.	TGTGCCAGCAGTGACCCCCGGGCGGCGCCCCCCCAGCATTTT	CASSDPRAAPPQHF
.	TRBV19	TRBJ1-5	.	TGTGCCAGTAGTATAGCGGTGGCTATAAATCAGCCCCAGCATTTT	CASSIAVAINQPQHF